This T cell receptor beta chain is from a study of T-cell memory formation after mild COVID-19. The overall study: TCR clusters were mostly donor specific. Study-wide points: Contracting CD8+ clones were enriched in EMRA, CD4+ mainly in CM and EM.

TCRdb independently ran MiXCR on the 5' RACE reads; one entry per CDR3 protein. The sample holds 450,000 to 650,000 distinct CDR3 sequences, about 20% seen once. Concerning this clonotype itself: Its specificity is not known.

The CDR3 sequence is 12 residues long. CDR1 and CDR2 from the germline V gene are SQVTM and ANQGSEA. V shed 4 bases and J 4 bases; nucleotides not matched to a gene: 2. This rearrangement joins TRBV29-1 to TRBJ2-5; 8 nucleotides agree with TRBD1. Sequencing used PBMCs or a T cell subset sorted from them (not recorded which). The TCR originated in an adult woman who had mild COVID-19 (a few samples of this study predate the infection). Cell type and time point are not known. CDR3 residues: CSVGQGIETQYF. CDR3 DNA sequence: TGCAGCGTTGGACAGGGGATAGAGACCCAGTACTTC.